A selection of T cell receptor beta chains follows, all from one sample in a study of blood T cell repertoires in COVID-19. Only in-frame clones appear in the TCRdb table, and some are missing; sequencing was by immunoSEQ multiplex PCR. Of 250,000 to 300,000 clones listed, 88% are singletons. The sample was peripheral blood. The receptors come from a woman in her 30s with COVID-19, enrolled during active disease. Each CDR3 is given with its conserved first and last residue. A D gene is named only where the DNA matches it firmly. A clone size is listed for some rows: how often the clone was seen (once, few, many), or a class if it is expanded.

CDR3nt: TGCAGCTCCCGGGGGGCCCAAGAGACCCAGTACTTC
CDR3aa: CSSRGAQETQYF
j_gene: TRBJ2-5
abundance: once
d_gene: NA
v_gene: TRBV29-1

CDR3nt: TGTGCCAGCAGCTTAGCCGGGACTAGCGACGAGCAGTACTTC
CDR3aa: CASSLAGTSDEQYF
j_gene: TRBJ2-7
abundance: NA
d_gene: TRBD2
v_gene: TRBV5-4

CDR3nt: TGTGCCAGCAGCCCTAGCTCTGGAAACACCATATATTTT
CDR3aa: CASSPSSGNTIYF
j_gene: TRBJ1-3
abundance: NA
d_gene: NA
v_gene: TRBV7-8

CDR3nt: TGTGCCAGTAGTATTGGGCTAGCGGGAGCTTGGGAGACCCAGTACTTC
CDR3aa: CASSIGLAGAWETQYF
j_gene: TRBJ2-5
abundance: NA
d_gene: TRBD2
v_gene: TRBV19

CDR3nt: TGTGCCAGCAGCTTGGCTGAGGAGCAGTTCTTC
CDR3aa: CASSLAEEQFF
j_gene: TRBJ2-1
abundance: NA
d_gene: NA
v_gene: TRBV5-4

CDR3nt: TGCGCCAGCAGCCAACAGGTTGATCTGGGCACTGAAGCTTTCTTT
CDR3aa: CASSQQVDLGTEAFF
j_gene: TRBJ1-1
abundance: NA
d_gene: NA
v_gene: TRBV5-1

CDR3nt: TGTGCCAGCACCCGGGACAGGGGCTCTAACACTGAAGCTTTCTTT
CDR3aa: CASTRDRGSNTEAFF
j_gene: TRBJ1-1
abundance: NA
d_gene: TRBD1
v_gene: TRBV27

CDR3nt: TGTGCCAGCAGCTTAGAGGGGGCCGTTCAGCCCCAGCATTTT
CDR3aa: CASSLEGAVQPQHF
j_gene: TRBJ1-5
abundance: NA
d_gene: TRBD1
v_gene: TRBV7-9

CDR3nt: TGTGCCAGCAGCACACAGGGGGCAGATAATTCACCCCTCCACTTT
CDR3aa: CASSTQGADNSPLHF
j_gene: TRBJ1-6
abundance: NA
d_gene: TRBD1
v_gene: TRBV6-5

CDR3nt: TGTGCCTGGAGTGACGGCGGTTCCTATAATTCACCCCTCCACTTT
CDR3aa: CAWSDGGSYNSPLHF
j_gene: TRBJ1-6
abundance: NA
d_gene: NA
v_gene: TRBV30

CDR3nt: TGTGCCAGCAGCGCCCTAGGAGCGGGAGTGGATACGCAGTATTTT
CDR3aa: CASSALGAGVDTQYF
j_gene: TRBJ2-3
abundance: NA
d_gene: TRBD2
v_gene: TRBV5-6

CDR3nt: TGTGCCAGCAGCGCGTCCGGGACAGTCGGAGAGACCCAGTACTTC
CDR3aa: CASSASGTVGETQYF
j_gene: TRBJ2-5
abundance: NA
d_gene: TRBD1
v_gene: TRBV11-2

CDR3nt: TGTGCCAGCAGCACCGAGGCTAACTATGGCTACACCTTC
CDR3aa: CASSTEANYGYTF
j_gene: TRBJ1-2
abundance: NA
d_gene: NA
v_gene: TRBV7-2

CDR3nt: TGTGCCAGCAGCCCCGAGAGCCTAGCGGTTTACAATGAGCAGTTCTTC
CDR3aa: CASSPESLAVYNEQFF
j_gene: TRBJ2-1
abundance: NA
d_gene: TRBD2
v_gene: TRBV9

CDR3nt: TGTGCCAGCAGCCTAGTGGGTGACAGGGATCAGCCCCAGCATTTT
CDR3aa: CASSLVGDRDQPQHF
j_gene: TRBJ1-5
abundance: NA
d_gene: TRBD1
v_gene: TRBV7-2

CDR3nt: TGCGCCAGCAGCCCCAAGGCAGGGTTCAATCAGCCCCAGCATTTT
CDR3aa: CASSPKAGFNQPQHF
j_gene: TRBJ1-5
abundance: NA
d_gene: NA
v_gene: TRBV5-1

CDR3nt: TGCGCCAGCAGCTTAGGACAGCAACGGGACGAGCAGTACTTC
CDR3aa: CASSLGQQRDEQYF
j_gene: TRBJ2-7
abundance: NA
d_gene: NA
v_gene: TRBV5-1

CDR3nt: TGTGCCAGCAGCGTGGGACTAGCCTACAATGAGCAGTTCTTC
CDR3aa: CASSVGLAYNEQFF
j_gene: TRBJ2-1
abundance: NA
d_gene: TRBD2
v_gene: TRBV9

CDR3nt: TGCGCCAGCAGCTCAATGACTGGACTAGCAGGTGAGCAGTACTTC
CDR3aa: CASSSMTGLAGEQYF
j_gene: TRBJ2-7
abundance: NA
d_gene: TRBD2
v_gene: TRBV5-1

CDR3nt: TGTGCCAGTAGTATTGGCGGGGATGGCCAAGAGACCCAGTACTTC
CDR3aa: CASSIGGDGQETQYF
j_gene: TRBJ2-5
abundance: once
d_gene: NA
v_gene: TRBV19

CDR3nt: TGTGCCAGCAGCCAAGCACAGGGCGGCTACACCTTC
CDR3aa: CASSQAQGGYTF
j_gene: TRBJ1-2
abundance: once
d_gene: NA
v_gene: TRBV3-1/TRBV3-2

CDR3nt: TGTGCCAGCAGCCAAGATCTTTCCAGCGGATCACAGTATTTT
CDR3aa: CASSQDLSSGSQYF
j_gene: TRBJ2-3
abundance: NA
d_gene: NA
v_gene: TRBV3-1/TRBV3-2

CDR3nt: TGTGCCAGCAGCACCCGACAGGGGGCGTCTGGAAACACCATATATTTT
CDR3aa: CASSTRQGASGNTIYF
j_gene: TRBJ1-3
abundance: NA
d_gene: TRBD1
v_gene: TRBV13

CDR3nt: TGTGCCAGCAGCTCCATGAACCGGGACAGGTACACTGAAGCTTTCTTT
CDR3aa: CASSSMNRDRYTEAFF
j_gene: TRBJ1-1
abundance: NA
d_gene: TRBD1
v_gene: TRBV11-2

CDR3nt: TGTGCCAGTAGTACACCCGGGGACAGGATGAACACTGAAGCTTTCTTT
CDR3aa: CASSTPGDRMNTEAFF
j_gene: TRBJ1-1
abundance: NA
d_gene: TRBD1
v_gene: TRBV19

CDR3nt: TGTGCCAGCGCCTTTAGCCTCTTAGGCAACGAGCAGTACTTC
CDR3aa: CASAFSLLGNEQYF
j_gene: TRBJ2-7
abundance: once
d_gene: NA
v_gene: TRBV7-2

CDR3nt: TGCGCCAGCAGCTTTCGAGGTGGACAGGGGACGTCTGGAAACACCATATATTTT
CDR3aa: CASSFRGGQGTSGNTIYF
j_gene: TRBJ1-3
abundance: NA
d_gene: TRBD1
v_gene: TRBV5-1

CDR3nt: TGTGCCGGAGGGCCCTGGACAGGGTCCTACGAGCAGTACTTC
CDR3aa: CAGGPWTGSYEQYF
j_gene: TRBJ2-7
abundance: once
d_gene: TRBD1
v_gene: TRBV30

CDR3nt: TGTGCCTGGAGGCCGGGACTAGCGGGAGGCCGCTACGAGCAGTACTTC
CDR3aa: CAWRPGLAGGRYEQYF
j_gene: TRBJ2-7
abundance: once
d_gene: TRBD2
v_gene: TRBV30

CDR3nt: TGTGCCATCAGTTATAGCAATCAGCCCCAGCATTTT
CDR3aa: CAISYSNQPQHF
j_gene: TRBJ1-5
abundance: NA
d_gene: NA
v_gene: TRBV10-3

CDR3nt: TGCGCCAGCAACGCCCGGCGGTCCGCCAAAAACATTCAGTACTTC
CDR3aa: CASNARRSAKNIQYF
j_gene: TRBJ2-4
abundance: NA
d_gene: NA
v_gene: TRBV5-1

CDR3nt: TGTGCCTCAGTAGGGACTGTCTACAATGAGCAGTTCTTC
CDR3aa: CASVGTVYNEQFF
j_gene: TRBJ2-1
abundance: NA
d_gene: NA
v_gene: TRBV28

CDR3nt: TGTGCCAGTAGTTTCATACGCGGGGGCCCCCAGTACTTC
CDR3aa: CASSFIRGGPQYF
j_gene: TRBJ2-5
abundance: many
d_gene: NA
v_gene: TRBV19

CDR3nt: TGTGCCAGCAGTTTGTCCAGACAGGGGGGCGAAAAACTGTTTTTT
CDR3aa: CASSLSRQGGEKLFF
j_gene: TRBJ1-4
abundance: NA
d_gene: TRBD1
v_gene: TRBV28